These T cell receptor beta chains were read from a single sample in a study of blood T cells in healthy people across ages. TCRdb re-called the 5' RACE reads through MiXCR, storing one row per CDR3 protein. The sample has 1.5 million to 2 million distinct CDR3 sequences; just under 50% are singletons. The sequenced material came from blood. Every receptor here comes from a woman aged 35 to 49 in good health. Both conserved end residues are part of each CDR3. D genes are given only for firm matches. Only part of the rows carry a size: once, few, many, or a class if the clone is expanded.

V: TRBV4-3; J: TRBJ1-2; D: TRBD1; size: .; CDR3: CASSQDFPGTGGRNYGYTF; DNA: TGCGCCAGCAGCCAAGATTTCCCGGGGACAGGGGGCAGGAACTATGGCTACACCTTC
V: TRBV24-1; J: TRBJ2-5; D: TRBD1; size: .; CDR3: CATSGRSQGIATQYF; DNA: TGTGCCACCAGTGGAAGGTCACAGGGGATAGCGACCCAGTACTTC
V: TRBV28; J: TRBJ1-1; D: TRBD1; size: .; CDR3: CASAGTGIKNTEAFF; DNA: TGTGCCAGCGCCGGGACAGGAATCAAGAACACTGAAGCTTTCTTT
V: TRBV20-1; J: TRBJ2-3; D: TRBD2; size: few; CDR3: CSAPTAGGIDTQYF; DNA: TGCAGTGCCCCAACGGCGGGGGGGATAGATACGCAGTATTTT
V: TRBV3-1; J: TRBJ2-3; D: TRBD1; size: .; CDR3: CASSHLDRADTQYF; DNA: TGTGCCAGCAGCCACCTGGACAGGGCAGATACGCAGTATTTT
V: TRBV3-1; J: TRBJ2-7; D: .; size: .; CDR3: CASSPDLFRDEQYF; DNA: TGTGCCAGCAGCCCGGACCTGTTTCGGGACGAGCAGTACTTC
V: TRBV5-1; J: TRBJ2-3; D: TRBD2; size: .; CDR3: CASSLGTSGGPADTQYF; DNA: TGCGCCAGCAGCCTAGGGACTAGCGGGGGACCGGCAGATACGCAGTATTTT
V: TRBV13; J: TRBJ2-1; D: TRBD2; size: .; CDR3: CASSLTVRGGEQFF; DNA: TGTGCCAGCAGCTTAACGGTGCGGGGGGGCGAGCAGTTCTTC
V: TRBV21-1; J: TRBJ2-5; D: .; size: few; CDR3: CASSDSNPTGNFQETQYF; DNA: TGTGCCAGCAGCGATAGCAACCCGACAGGCAACTTCCAAGAGACCCAGTACTTC
V: TRBV7-2; J: TRBJ2-3; D: .; size: once; CDR3: CASSAYSTGTQYF; DNA: TGTGCCAGCAGCGCGTACTCCACAGGTACGCAGTATTTT
V: TRBV4-3; J: TRBJ2-7; D: TRBD1; size: .; CDR3: CASSLGTGVWEQYF; DNA: TGCGCCAGCAGCCTGGGGACAGGGGTTTGGGAGCAGTACTTC
V: TRBV6-2/TRBV6-3; J: TRBJ1-2; D: .; size: .; CDR3: CASRPGRGSDYGYTF; DNA: TGTGCCAGCAGGCCCGGTAGGGGCTCCGACTATGGCTACACCTTC
V: TRBV11-2; J: TRBJ2-3; D: .; size: few; CDR3: CASTFLAASTDTQYF; DNA: TGTGCCAGCACCTTTCTAGCAGCGAGCACAGATACGCAGTATTTT
V: TRBV6-5; J: TRBJ2-7; D: TRBD1; size: .; CDR3: CASRSSGTGGYEQYF; DNA: TGTGCCAGCAGGAGTTCCGGGACAGGGGGGTACGAGCAGTACTTC
V: TRBV11-1; J: TRBJ2-3; D: TRBD2; size: once; CDR3: CASSFSSSGGADAQYF; DNA: TGTGCCAGCAGCTTTTCGTCTAGCGGGGGGGCGGATGCGCAGTATTTT
V: TRBV19; J: TRBJ2-1; D: TRBD2; size: .; CDR3: CASSIPLAGGLSYNEQFF; DNA: TGTGCCAGTAGTATCCCCCTAGCGGGGGGTCTCTCCTACAATGAGCAGTTCTTC
V: TRBV7-2; J: TRBJ1-2; D: .; size: .; CDR3: CASLGSGQYGYTF; DNA: TGTGCCAGTCTGGGGTCGGGGCAGTATGGCTACACCTTC
V: TRBV6-5; J: TRBJ2-5; D: TRBD2; size: .; CDR3: CASTLSGGLQETQYF; DNA: TGTGCCAGCACCCTCTCGGGGGGGTTACAAGAGACCCAGTACTTC
V: TRBV12-3/TRBV12-4; J: TRBJ2-3; D: .; size: .; CDR3: CANSSGLRGGADTQYF; DNA: TGTGCCAACAGCTCCGGACTAAGGGGGGGGGCAGATACGCAGTATTTT
V: TRBV6-2/TRBV6-3; J: TRBJ2-1; D: .; size: once; CDR3: CASSPPSQGTSYNEQFF; DNA: TGTGCCAGCAGCCCCCCCAGCCAGGGAACGTCCTACAATGAGCAGTTCTTC
V: TRBV5-1; J: TRBJ2-1; D: TRBD2; size: few; CDR3: CASSAGLAGSSYNEQFF; DNA: TGCGCCAGCAGCGCCGGACTAGCGGGGAGCTCCTACAATGAGCAGTTCTTC
V: TRBV7-2; J: TRBJ2-3; D: .; size: .; CDR3: CASRGGGDTDTQYF; DNA: TGTGCCAGCAGGGGAGGTGGGGACACAGATACGCAGTATTTT
V: TRBV2; J: TRBJ1-2; D: .; size: .; CDR3: CASLSQSGTEIRNYGYTF; DNA: TGTGCCAGCTTATCCCAAAGCGGGACGGAGATCCGAAACTATGGCTACACCTTC
V: TRBV5-1; J: TRBJ2-2; D: TRBD2; size: .; CDR3: CASSKTGTSGGNTGELFF; DNA: TGCGCCAGCAGCAAGACCGGGACTAGCGGGGGAAACACCGGGGAGCTGTTTTTT
V: TRBV6-6; J: TRBJ2-3; D: .; size: .; CDR3: CASNLKGGGTDTQYF; DNA: TGTGCCAGCAATCTAAAGGGGGGGGGCACAGATACGCAGTATTTT
V: TRBV27; J: TRBJ2-3; D: TRBD2; size: .; CDR3: CASSLFGSGVSTDTQYF; DNA: TGTGCCAGCAGTTTGTTCGGGAGCGGGGTGAGCACAGATACGCAGTATTTT
V: TRBV24-1; J: TRBJ2-5; D: .; size: .; CDR3: CATSDPAAETQYF; DNA: TGTGCCACCAGTGATCCAGCGGCAGAGACCCAGTACTTC
V: TRBV7-8; J: TRBJ2-5; D: .; size: .; CDR3: CASSLAAAGIGETQYF; DNA: TGTGCCAGCAGCTTAGCGGCTGCAGGGATAGGAGAGACCCAGTACTTC
V: TRBV29-1; J: TRBJ2-7; D: .; size: .; CDR3: CSVESNRAEQYF; DNA: TGCAGCGTTGAAAGTAACAGGGCAGAGCAGTACTTC
V: TRBV29-1; J: TRBJ1-2; D: .; size: few; CDR3: CSVDGAGTFSDYGYTF; DNA: TGCAGCGTTGACGGGGCAGGGACGTTCTCTGACTATGGCTACACCTTC
V: TRBV20-1; J: TRBJ2-4; D: TRBD2; size: once; CDR3: CSASGAGSLDIQYF; DNA: TGCAGTGCTAGCGGAGCGGGGTCCTTGGACATTCAGTACTTC
V: TRBV4-2; J: TRBJ2-5; D: .; size: few; CDR3: CASSQDSGSGVETQYF; DNA: TGTGCCAGCAGCCAAGATTCGGGAAGCGGAGTAGAGACCCAGTACTTC
V: TRBV5-6; J: TRBJ2-1; D: TRBD2; size: .; CDR3: CASSLAGGPSYNEQFF; DNA: TGTGCCAGCAGTTTGGCGGGGGGTCCCTCCTACAATGAGCAGTTCTTC
V: TRBV5-1; J: TRBJ2-1; D: .; size: .; CDR3: CASRLDIGQSSPPYNEQFF; DNA: TGCGCCAGCCGCTTGGACATAGGACAATCTTCGCCTCCTTACAATGAGCAGTTCTTC
V: TRBV6-2/TRBV6-3; J: TRBJ1-6; D: .; size: .; CDR3: CASQRAFSPLHF; DNA: TGTGCCAGTCAACGGGCTTTCTCACCCCTCCACTTT
V: TRBV28; J: TRBJ1-6; D: .; size: few; CDR3: CASSPGLFNSPLHF; DNA: TGTGCCAGCAGCCCAGGACTTTTTAATTCACCCCTCCACTTT
V: TRBV28; J: TRBJ2-7; D: .; size: few; CDR3: CASKESSYEQYF; DNA: TGTGCCAGCAAAGAAAGCTCCTACGAGCAGTACTTC
V: TRBV20-1; J: TRBJ2-3; D: TRBD2; size: few; CDR3: CSATAGGWDTQYF; DNA: TGCAGTGCTACAGCGGGGGGGTGGGATACGCAGTATTTT
V: TRBV3-1; J: TRBJ2-1; D: .; size: .; CDR3: CASSQSFDEQFF; DNA: TGTGCCAGCAGCCAAAGTTTCGATGAGCAGTTCTTC